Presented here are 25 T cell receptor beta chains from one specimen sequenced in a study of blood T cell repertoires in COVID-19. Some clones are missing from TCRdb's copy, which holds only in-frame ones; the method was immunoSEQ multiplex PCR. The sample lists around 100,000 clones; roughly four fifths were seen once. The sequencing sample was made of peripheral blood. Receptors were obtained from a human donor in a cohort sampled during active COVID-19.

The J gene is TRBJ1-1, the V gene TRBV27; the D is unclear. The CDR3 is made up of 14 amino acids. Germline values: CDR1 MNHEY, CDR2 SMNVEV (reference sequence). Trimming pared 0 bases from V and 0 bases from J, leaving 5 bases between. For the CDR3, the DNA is TGTGCCAGCAGTTTATCTTCCATGAACACTGAAGCTTTCTTT. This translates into CASSLSSMNTEAFF.

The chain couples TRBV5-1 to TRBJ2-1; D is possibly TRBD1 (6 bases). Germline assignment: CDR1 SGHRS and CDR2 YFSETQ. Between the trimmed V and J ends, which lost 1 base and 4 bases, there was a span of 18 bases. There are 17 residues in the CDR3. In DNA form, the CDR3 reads TGCGCCAGCAGCTTGTTGCCACAGGGCGTAGGGTACAATGAGCAGTTCTTC. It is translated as CASSLLPQGVGYNEQFF. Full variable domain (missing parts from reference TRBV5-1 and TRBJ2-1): KAGVTQTPRYLIKTRGQQVTLSCSPISGHRSVSWYQQTPGQGLQFLFEYFSETQRNKGNFPGRFSGRQFSNSRSEMNVSTLELGDSALYLCASSLLPQGVGYNEQFFGPGTRLTVL.

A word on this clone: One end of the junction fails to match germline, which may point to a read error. CDR3 in amino acids: CTSSSINQPQHF. The CDR3 nucleotides are TGTACCAGCAGCTCTATCAATCAGCCCCAGCATTTT. J is TRBJ1-5 and V is TRBV27; D gene ambiguous. The CDR3 sequence is 12 residues long. CDR1 and CDR2 (germline): MNHEY, SMNVEV (reference sequence).

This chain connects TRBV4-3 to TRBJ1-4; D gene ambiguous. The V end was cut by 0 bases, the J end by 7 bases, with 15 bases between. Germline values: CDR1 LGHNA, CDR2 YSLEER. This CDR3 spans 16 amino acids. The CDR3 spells CASSQDTDTGVEKLFF. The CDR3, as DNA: TGCGCCAGCAGCCAAGATACCGACACCGGGGTTGAAAAACTGTTTTTT.

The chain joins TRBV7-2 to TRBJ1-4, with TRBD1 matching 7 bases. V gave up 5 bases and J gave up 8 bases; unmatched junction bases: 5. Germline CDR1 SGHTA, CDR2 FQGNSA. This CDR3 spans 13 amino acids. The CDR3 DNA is TGTGCCAGCAGCCAGGGACAGCCAGAAAAACTGTTTTTT. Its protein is CASSQGQPEKLFF.

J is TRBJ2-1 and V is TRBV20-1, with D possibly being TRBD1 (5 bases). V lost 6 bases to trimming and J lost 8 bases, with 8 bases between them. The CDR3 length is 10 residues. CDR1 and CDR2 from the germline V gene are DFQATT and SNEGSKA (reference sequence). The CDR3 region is CSALGDEQFF. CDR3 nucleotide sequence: TGCAGTGCCCTAGGGGATGAGCAGTTCTTC.

CDR3 DNA: TGTGCCATCAGTGAGTTGGGTCTCTTGACAGAGAACAATGAGCAGTTCTTC. This encodes CAISELGLLTENNEQFF. The chain employs TRBV10-3 and TRBJ2-1; perhaps TRBD1 as D (5 bases). There are 17 residues in the CDR3. V was pared by 1 base and J by 5 bases, with 18 bases between. Per the germline V gene, CDR1 is ENHRY and CDR2 is SYGVKD.

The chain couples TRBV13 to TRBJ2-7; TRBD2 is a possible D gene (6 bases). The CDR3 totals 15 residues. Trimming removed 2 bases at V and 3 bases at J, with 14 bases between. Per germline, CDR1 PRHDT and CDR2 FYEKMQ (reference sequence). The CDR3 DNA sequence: TGTGCCAGCAGCTTACGGGACTCTTTTCACTACGAGCAGTACTTC. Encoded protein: CASSLRDSFHYEQYF.

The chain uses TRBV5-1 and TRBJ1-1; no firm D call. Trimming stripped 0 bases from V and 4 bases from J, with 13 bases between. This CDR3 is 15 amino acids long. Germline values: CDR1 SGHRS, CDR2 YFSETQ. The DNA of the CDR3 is TGCGCCAGCAGCTTGGTACCGGGAGCGCCCACTGAAGCTTTCTTT. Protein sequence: CASSLVPGAPTEAFF.

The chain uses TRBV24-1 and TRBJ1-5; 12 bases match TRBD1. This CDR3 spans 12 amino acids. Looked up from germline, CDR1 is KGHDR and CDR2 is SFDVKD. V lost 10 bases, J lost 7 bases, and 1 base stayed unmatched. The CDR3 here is CATGTGGQPQHF. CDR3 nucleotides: TGTGCCACAGGGACAGGGGGCCAGCCCCAGCATTTT.

The CDR3 region is CASSLTGGGGYEKLFF. DNA for the CDR3: TGCGCCAGCAGCTTGACAGGGGGCGGGGGCTATGAAAAACTGTTTTTT. The chain employs TRBV5-1 and TRBJ1-4; 9 bases map to TRBD1. With 1 base clipped from V and 6 bases from J, the junction kept 7 bases outside the gene matches. CDR3 size: 16 residues. The germline CDR1 and CDR2 sequences are SGHRS and YFSETQ.

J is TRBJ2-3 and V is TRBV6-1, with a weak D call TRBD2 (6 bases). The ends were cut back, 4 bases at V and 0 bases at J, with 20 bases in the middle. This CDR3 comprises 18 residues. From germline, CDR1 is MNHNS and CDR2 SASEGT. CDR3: CASSGGRLADASTDTQYF. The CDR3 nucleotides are TGTGCCAGCAGTGGGGGCAGGTTAGCGGACGCTAGCACAGATACGCAGTATTTT.

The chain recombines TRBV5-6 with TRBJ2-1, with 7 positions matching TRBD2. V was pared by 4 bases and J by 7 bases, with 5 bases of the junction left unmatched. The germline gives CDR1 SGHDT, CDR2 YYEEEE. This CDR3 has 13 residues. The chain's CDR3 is CASSMGLRNEQFF. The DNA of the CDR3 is TGTGCCAGCAGCATGGGACTAAGGAATGAGCAGTTCTTC. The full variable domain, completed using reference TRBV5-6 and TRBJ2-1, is DAGVTQSPTHLIKTRGQQVTLRCSPKSGHDTVSWYQQALGQGPQFIFQYYEEEERQRGNFPDRFSGHQFPNYSSELNVNALLLGDSALYLCASSMGLRNEQFFGPGTRLTVL.

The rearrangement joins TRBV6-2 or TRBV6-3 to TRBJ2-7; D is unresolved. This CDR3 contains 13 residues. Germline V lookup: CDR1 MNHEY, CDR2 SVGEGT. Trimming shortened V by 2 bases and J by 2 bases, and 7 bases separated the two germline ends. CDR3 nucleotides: TGTGCCAGCAGTTACGGCGGAACCTACGAGCAGTACTTC. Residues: CASSYGGTYEQYF.

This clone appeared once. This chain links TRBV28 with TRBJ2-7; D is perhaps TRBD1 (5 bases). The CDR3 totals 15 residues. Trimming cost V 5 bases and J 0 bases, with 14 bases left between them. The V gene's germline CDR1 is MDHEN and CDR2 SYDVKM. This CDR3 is CASSPDSFSSYEQYF. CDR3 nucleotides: TGTGCCAGCAGTCCCGACAGCTTCTCCTCCTACGAGCAGTACTTC.

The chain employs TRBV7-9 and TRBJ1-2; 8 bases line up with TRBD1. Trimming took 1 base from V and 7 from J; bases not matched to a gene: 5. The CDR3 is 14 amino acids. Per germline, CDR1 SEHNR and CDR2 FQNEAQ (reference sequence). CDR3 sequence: CASSLEAGGRGYTF. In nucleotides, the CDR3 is TGTGCCAGCAGCTTAGAAGCAGGGGGCCGTGGCTACACCTTC. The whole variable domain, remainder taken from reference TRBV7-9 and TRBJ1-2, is DTGVSQNPRHKITKRGQNVTFRCDPISEHNRLYWYRQTLGQGPEFLTYFQNEAQLEKSRLLSDRFSAERPKGSFSTLEIQRTEQGDSAMYLCASSLEAGGRGYTFGSGTRLTVV.

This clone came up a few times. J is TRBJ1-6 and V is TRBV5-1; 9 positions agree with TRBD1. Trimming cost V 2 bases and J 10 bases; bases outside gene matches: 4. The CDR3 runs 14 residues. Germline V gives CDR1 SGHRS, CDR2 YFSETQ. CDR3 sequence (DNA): TGCGCCAGCAGCTTCGGACAGGGGCTCTCACCCCTCCACTTT. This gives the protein CASSFGQGLSPLHF.

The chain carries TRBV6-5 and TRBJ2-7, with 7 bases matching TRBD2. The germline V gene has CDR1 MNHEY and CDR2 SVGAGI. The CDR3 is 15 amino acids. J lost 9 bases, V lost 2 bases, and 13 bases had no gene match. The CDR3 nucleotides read TGTGCCAGCAGTTACACCGACGGTGGGGGGGGATGGCAGTACTTC. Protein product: CASSYTDGGGGWQYF.

CDR3 amino acids: CAISSREWGTEAFF. DNA for the CDR3: TGTGCCATCAGTAGCAGGGAATGGGGCACTGAAGCTTTCTTT. The rearrangement joins TRBV10-3 to TRBJ1-1, with D tentatively TRBD1 (5 bases). This CDR3 region has 14 residues. Germline V CDR1 and CDR2: ENHRY, SYGVKD. Trimming cost V 5 bases and J 4 bases, with 14 bases left between them.

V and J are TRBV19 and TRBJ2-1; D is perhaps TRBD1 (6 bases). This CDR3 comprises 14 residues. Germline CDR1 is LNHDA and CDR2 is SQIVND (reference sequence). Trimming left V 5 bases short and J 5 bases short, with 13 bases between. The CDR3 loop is CASSARQAHNEQFF. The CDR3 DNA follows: TGTGCCAGTAGTGCGAGACAGGCCCACAATGAGCAGTTCTTC.

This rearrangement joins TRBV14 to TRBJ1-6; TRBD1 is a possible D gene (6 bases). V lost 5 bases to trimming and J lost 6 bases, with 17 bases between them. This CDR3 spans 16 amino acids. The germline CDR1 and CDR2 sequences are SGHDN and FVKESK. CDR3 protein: CASSKLAGGPNSPLHF. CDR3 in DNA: TGTGCCAGCAGCAAATTGGCGGGGGGCCCTAATTCACCCCTCCACTTT. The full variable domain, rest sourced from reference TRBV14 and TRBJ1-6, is EAGVTQFPSHSVIEKGQTVTLRCDPISGHDNLYWYRRVMGKEIKFLLHFVKESKQDESGMPNNRFLAERTGGTYSTLKVQPAELEDSGVYFCASSKLAGGPNSPLHFGNGTRLTVT.

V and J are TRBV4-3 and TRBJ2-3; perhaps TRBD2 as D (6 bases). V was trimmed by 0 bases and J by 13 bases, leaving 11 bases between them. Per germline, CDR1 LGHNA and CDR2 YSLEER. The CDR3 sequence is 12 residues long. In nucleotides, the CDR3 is TGCGCCAGCAGCCAAGATCAGGGACTGGAGTATTTT. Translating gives CASSQDQGLEYF.

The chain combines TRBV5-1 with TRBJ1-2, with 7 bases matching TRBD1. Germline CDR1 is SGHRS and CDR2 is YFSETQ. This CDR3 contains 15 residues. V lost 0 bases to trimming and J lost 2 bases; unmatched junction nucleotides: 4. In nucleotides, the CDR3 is TGCGCCAGCAGCTTGGAGGCAGGGGGGAACTATGGCTACACCTTC. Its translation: CASSLEAGGNYGYTF.

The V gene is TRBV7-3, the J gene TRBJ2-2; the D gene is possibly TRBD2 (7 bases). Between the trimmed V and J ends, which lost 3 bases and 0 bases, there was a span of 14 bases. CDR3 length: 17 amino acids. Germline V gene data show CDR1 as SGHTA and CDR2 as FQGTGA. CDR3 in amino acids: CASSLSPGGTNTGELFF. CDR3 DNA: TGTGCCAGCAGCTTGAGCCCGGGGGGCACGAACACCGGGGAGCTGTTTTTT.

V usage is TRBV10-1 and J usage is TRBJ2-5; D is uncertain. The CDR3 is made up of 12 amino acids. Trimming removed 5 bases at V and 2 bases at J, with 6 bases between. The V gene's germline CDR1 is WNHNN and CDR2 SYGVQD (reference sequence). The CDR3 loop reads CASSTQQETQYF. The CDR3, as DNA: TGCGCCAGCAGTACCCAGCAAGAGACCCAGTACTTC.